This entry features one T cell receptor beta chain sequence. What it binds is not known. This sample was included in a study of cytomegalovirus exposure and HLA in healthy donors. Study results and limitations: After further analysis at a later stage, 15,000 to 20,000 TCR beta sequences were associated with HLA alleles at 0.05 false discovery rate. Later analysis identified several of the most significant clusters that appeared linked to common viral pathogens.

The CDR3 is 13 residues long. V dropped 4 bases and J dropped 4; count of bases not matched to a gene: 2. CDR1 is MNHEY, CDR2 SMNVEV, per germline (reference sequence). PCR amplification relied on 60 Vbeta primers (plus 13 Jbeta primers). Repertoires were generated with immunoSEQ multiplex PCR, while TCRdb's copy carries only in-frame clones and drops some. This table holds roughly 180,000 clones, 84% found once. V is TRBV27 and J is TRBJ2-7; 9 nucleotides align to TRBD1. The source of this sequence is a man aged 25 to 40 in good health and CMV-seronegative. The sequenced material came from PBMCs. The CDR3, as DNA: TGTGCCAGCAGTTATGGGACAGGGTACGAGCAGTACTTC. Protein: CASSYGTGYEQYF.